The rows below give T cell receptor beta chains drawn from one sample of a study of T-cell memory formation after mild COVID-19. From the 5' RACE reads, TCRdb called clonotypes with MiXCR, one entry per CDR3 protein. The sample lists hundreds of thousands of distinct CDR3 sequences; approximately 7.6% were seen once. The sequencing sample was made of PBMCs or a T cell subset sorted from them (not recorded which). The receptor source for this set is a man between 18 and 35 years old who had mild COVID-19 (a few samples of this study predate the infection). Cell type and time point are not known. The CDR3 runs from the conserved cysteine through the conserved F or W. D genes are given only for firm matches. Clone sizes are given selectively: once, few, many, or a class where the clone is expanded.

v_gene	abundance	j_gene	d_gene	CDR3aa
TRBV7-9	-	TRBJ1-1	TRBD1	CASSSSTGVTEAFF
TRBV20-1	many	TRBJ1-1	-	CSARPPDMVVTEAFF
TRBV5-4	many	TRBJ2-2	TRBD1	CASSEGQGIGELFF
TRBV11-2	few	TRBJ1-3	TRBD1	CASSPGTGGPSTIYF
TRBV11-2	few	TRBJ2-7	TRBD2	CASSPRTSGGADEQYF
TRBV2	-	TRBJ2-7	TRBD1	CASGYRGYYEQYF
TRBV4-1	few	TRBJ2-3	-	CASSQERRTWYF
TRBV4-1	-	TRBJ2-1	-	CASSQDERVNYNEQFF
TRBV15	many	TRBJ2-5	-	CATSRVQGETQYF
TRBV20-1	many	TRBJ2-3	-	CSARQGTDTQYF
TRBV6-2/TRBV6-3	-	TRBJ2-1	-	CASSYEGPSSYNEQFF
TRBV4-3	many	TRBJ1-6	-	CASKGVRNSPLHF
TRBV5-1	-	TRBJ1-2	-	CAKTAGYGYTF
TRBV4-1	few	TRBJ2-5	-	CASSQDGEQETQYF
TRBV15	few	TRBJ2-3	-	CATSSGGEETDTQYF
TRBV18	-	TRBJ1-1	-	CASSTTATEAFF
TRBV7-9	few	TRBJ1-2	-	CASLTSGGNGYTF
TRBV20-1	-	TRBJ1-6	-	CSARGQFSPLHF
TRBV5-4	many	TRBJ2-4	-	CASSLDPADWSVQYF
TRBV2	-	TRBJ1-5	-	CASSQGTSNQPQHF
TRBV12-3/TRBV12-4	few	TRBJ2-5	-	CASSLWQETQYF
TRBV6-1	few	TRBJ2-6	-	CASTTNSGANVLTF
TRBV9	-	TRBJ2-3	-	CASSPGLFSTDTQYF
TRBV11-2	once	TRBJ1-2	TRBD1	CASRRTGVNYGYTF
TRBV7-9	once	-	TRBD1	CASSLSGTGHYYEQYF
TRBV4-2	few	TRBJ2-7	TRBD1	CASSQTPQGVVYEQYF
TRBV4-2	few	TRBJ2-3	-	CASSQDLLISDTQYF
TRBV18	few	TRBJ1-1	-	CASSRDRTNTEAFF
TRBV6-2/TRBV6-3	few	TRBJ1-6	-	CASSYSKSNNSPLHF
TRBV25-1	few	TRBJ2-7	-	CASSGTTSFYEQYF
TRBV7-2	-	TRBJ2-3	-	CASSLGPGGYTDTQYF
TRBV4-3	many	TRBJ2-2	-	CASSLQFRRPGPTGELFF
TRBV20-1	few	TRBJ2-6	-	CSASRTGISGANVLTF
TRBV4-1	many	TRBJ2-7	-	CASSQDSRGYEQYF
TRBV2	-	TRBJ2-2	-	CASRAPGELFF
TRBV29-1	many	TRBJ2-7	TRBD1	CSVLGQGVYEQYF
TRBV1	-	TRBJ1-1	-	CTSSHVREKGAFF
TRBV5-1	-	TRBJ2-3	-	CASSLTGHTDTQYF